Detailed here is one T cell receptor (beta chain). This entry comes from a study of blood T cell repertoires in COVID-19. Study overall: Whether acute or convalescent, the COVID-19 samples came from the United States, Italy and Spain. The cDNA or gDNA used as material had been derived from T cells, B-cell-depleted T cells, or PBMCs.

TCRdb's table, derived via immunoSEQ multiplex PCR, lists solely in-frame clones and lacks some. The table has approximately 52,000 clones, around nine tenths seen once. V dropped 0 bases and J dropped 4 bases, with 14 bases sitting between them. This CDR3 is 16 amino acids long. Germline V gene lookup returns CDR1 WNHNN and CDR2 SYGVQD (reference sequence). This sequence was found in a human donor with active COVID-19. The donor label of this sample is uncertain. Input material: peripheral blood. The chain couples TRBV10-1 to TRBJ2-3; tentatively, D is TRBD2 (6 bases). The CDR3 loop reads CASSESGSGRSDTQYF. DNA of the CDR3: TGCGCCAGCAGTGAGTCTGGAAGCGGGCGCTCAGATACGCAGTATTTT.